These T cell receptor beta chains were read from a single sample in a study of early T cells in non-severe SARS-CoV-2 infection. TCRdb analysed the 5' RACE reads with MiXCR anew, one entry per CDR3 protein. This table holds tens of thousands of distinct CDR3 sequences, around 12% found once. The sequencing here drew on whole blood, taken at baseline. These receptors were obtained from an adult who was a healthcare worker with PCR-confirmed SARS-CoV-2 infection or an uninfected control (not recorded which). CDR3s leave out the opening cysteine and the closing phenylalanine or tryptophan.

v_call: TRBV27; j_call: TRBJ1-1; cdr3_aa: ASSLGPQGYTEAF
v_call: TRBV20-1; j_call: TRBJ2-3; cdr3_aa: SASWSRTDTQY
v_call: TRBV20-1; j_call: TRBJ2-1; cdr3_aa: SARKSSGGHNEQF
v_call: TRBV20-1; j_call: TRBJ2-3; cdr3_aa: SARTRSDTQY
v_call: TRBV5-4; j_call: TRBJ1-3; cdr3_aa: ASSQGTSSGNTIY
v_call: TRBV27; j_call: TRBJ2-3; cdr3_aa: ASRRRGTDTQY
v_call: TRBV18; j_call: TRBJ2-3; cdr3_aa: ASSPNRGSTDTQY
v_call: TRBV7-2; j_call: TRBJ2-1; cdr3_aa: ASSFRSGPNNEQF
v_call: TRBV29-1; j_call: TRBJ2-1; cdr3_aa: SVTGRGYDNEQF
v_call: TRBV5-1; j_call: TRBJ2-2; cdr3_aa: ASSLRASANTGELF
v_call: TRBV7-6; j_call: TRBJ2-2; cdr3_aa: ASSSPRGRGLNTGELF
v_call: TRBV11-2; j_call: TRBJ1-2; cdr3_aa: ASSLVGSQALAYGYT
v_call: TRBV6-5; j_call: TRBJ1-1; cdr3_aa: ASRPDRGGGTEAF
v_call: TRBV15; j_call: TRBJ1-1; cdr3_aa: ATAGQGTEAF
v_call: TRBV14; j_call: TRBJ2-5; cdr3_aa: ASSQGTKETQY
v_call: TRBV24-1; j_call: TRBJ2-5; cdr3_aa: ATSGRGPGTQY
v_call: TRBV3-1; j_call: TRBJ1-5; cdr3_aa: ASSQGGAKLNQPQH
v_call: TRBV21-1; j_call: TRBJ1-6; cdr3_aa: ASSKAKIYSYNSPLH
v_call: TRBV27; j_call: TRBJ1-2; cdr3_aa: ASSLSSRRPSNYGYT
v_call: TRBV4-1; j_call: TRBJ2-3; cdr3_aa: ASRQGGTGEDTQY
v_call: TRBV15; j_call: TRBJ1-6; cdr3_aa: ATSRDLGNSPLH
v_call: TRBV6-1; j_call: TRBJ2-3; cdr3_aa: ASSGTSGGSRTDTQY
v_call: TRBV6-2/TRBV6-3; j_call: TRBJ2-7; cdr3_aa: ASSRDPPYEQY
v_call: TRBV9; j_call: TRBJ1-2; cdr3_aa: ASRRNAGTGGYT
v_call: TRBV7-2; j_call: TRBJ2-7; cdr3_aa: ASSLAGTEYYEQY
v_call: TRBV5-6; j_call: TRBJ2-1; cdr3_aa: ASSFSNEQF
v_call: TRBV6-6; j_call: TRBJ2-5; cdr3_aa: ASSPDWGTQY
v_call: TRBV28; j_call: TRBJ2-7; cdr3_aa: ATTRWGGGYEQY
v_call: TRBV2; j_call: TRBJ1-1; cdr3_aa: AREGRMNTEAF
v_call: TRBV20-1; j_call: TRBJ1-1; cdr3_aa: SAPERGGRNTEAF
v_call: TRBV10-1; j_call: TRBJ1-1; cdr3_aa: ASTRELGTEAF
v_call: TRBV2; j_call: TRBJ1-5; cdr3_aa: ASSVDSSNQPQH
v_call: TRBV7-9; j_call: TRBJ2-1; cdr3_aa: ASSRLGDEQF
v_call: TRBV20-1; j_call: TRBJ1-1; cdr3_aa: SARKGLVEAF
v_call: TRBV12-3/TRBV12-4; j_call: TRBJ1-2; cdr3_aa: ASRQGGPLRGTGYGYT
v_call: TRBV12-3/TRBV12-4; j_call: TRBJ2-3; cdr3_aa: ASSFGTRGDTQY
v_call: TRBV12-3/TRBV12-4; j_call: TRBJ2-7; cdr3_aa: ASSLLQGALEQY
v_call: TRBV24-1; j_call: TRBJ2-3; cdr3_aa: ATSDFTSGSTDTQY
v_call: TRBV20-1; j_call: TRBJ2-2; cdr3_aa: SARAPGIGTGELF
v_call: TRBV7-3; j_call: TRBJ2-1; cdr3_aa: ASSLQRGTYNEQF
v_call: TRBV9; j_call: TRBJ1-2; cdr3_aa: ASSVATYGYT
v_call: TRBV29-1; j_call: TRBJ2-3; cdr3_aa: SAGLAGDTQY
v_call: TRBV5-1; j_call: TRBJ2-1; cdr3_aa: ASSLAGTGVENEQF
v_call: TRBV3-1; j_call: TRBJ1-2; cdr3_aa: ASSLTKGTGPGYT
v_call: TRBV7-2; j_call: TRBJ2-5; cdr3_aa: ASSSDPQSPQY